This section outlines one T cell receptor beta chain sequence together with its context. Its antigen is as yet unknown. This sample was included in a study of chemoradiotherapy in HPV16-positive cancers. The study, taken as a whole, reports: Non-HPV-specific T cells did not expand in tumors during treatment, whereas candidate HPV-specific clones and E7-related motifs did. For HPV16-positive patients, expanding HPV-responsive T cells associated with longer recurrence-free survival.

Trimming took 0 bases from V and 0 from J; bases not matched to a gene: 3. The germline gives CDR1 MNHEY, CDR2 SVGAGI. This CDR3 is 16 amino acids long. This table comes from immunoSEQ multiplex PCR, and its TCRdb copy is limited to in-frame clones, with some not included. The table records around 9,600 clones, over 65% of them present only once. This clonotype was sampled from a human donor with HPV-associated anogenital cancer. The chain employs TRBV6-5 and TRBJ2-7; 9 bases map to TRBD2. Sample acquisition took place from a patient who underwent chemoradiotherapy. The CDR3 loop reads CASSYSSGGPSYEQYF. The DNA of the CDR3 is TGTGCCAGCAGTTACTCTAGCGGGGGCCCCTCCTACGAGCAGTACTTC.